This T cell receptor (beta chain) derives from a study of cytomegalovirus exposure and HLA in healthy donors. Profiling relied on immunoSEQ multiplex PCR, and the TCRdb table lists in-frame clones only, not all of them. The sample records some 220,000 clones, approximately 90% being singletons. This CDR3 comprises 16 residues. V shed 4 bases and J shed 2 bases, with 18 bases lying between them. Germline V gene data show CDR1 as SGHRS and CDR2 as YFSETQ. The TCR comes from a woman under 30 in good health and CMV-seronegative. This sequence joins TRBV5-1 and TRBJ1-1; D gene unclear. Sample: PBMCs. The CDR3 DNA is TGCGCCAGCAGCCCTTCGCCGGTTATGAGAAACACTGAAGCTTTCTTT. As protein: CASSPSPVMRNTEAFF.